The 29 T cell receptor beta chains given below trace back to one sample, sequenced in a study of vaccination and CD4 T cells after COVID-19. The antigens of these receptors remain unknown. The Oncomine TCR Beta short-read assay generated sequence data from the DNA of cultured CD4+ T cells. TCRdb used MiXCR to reprocess the PCR reads, holding one entry per CDR3 protein. The data contain about 17,000 distinct CDR3 sequences, about 46% of them seen just once; the ten biggest clones take up over 5.5%. Specified treatment: roughly 10-day PBMC culture with coronavirus spike peptide pools or control peptides (ViraFEST assay). The sequences come from CD4+ T cells from blood, cultured in vitro, collected before SARS-CoV-2 vaccination. The source is a human donor who had recovered from COVID-19.

The V call is TRBV30, the J call TRBJ1-5; D not resolved. Between the trimmed V and J ends, which lost 1 base and 2 bases, there was a span of 9 bases. The CDR3 contains 14 residues. Per germline, CDR1 GTSNPN and CDR2 SVGIG (reference sequence). The CDR3, as DNA: TGTGCCTGGAGTGAAGGGTTTGGCAATCAGCCCCAGCATTTT. Amino acids: CAWSEGFGNQPQHF.

This clonotype was found a few times. The rearrangement uses TRBV14 and TRBJ2-5; no definite D call. The germline gives CDR1 SGHDN, CDR2 FVKESK. V lost 2 bases and J lost 5, with 6 bases in between. The CDR3 spans 12 residues. The CDR3 is CASSQNGETQYF. The CDR3, as DNA: TGTGCCAGCAGCCAAAATGGGGAGACCCAGTACTTC. Filled out from reference TRBV14 and TRBJ2-5, the complete variable domain reads EAGVTQFPSHSVIEKGQTVTLRCDPISGHDNLYWYRRVMGKEIKFLLHFVKESKQDESGMPNNRFLAERTGGTYSTLKVQPAELEDSGVYFCASSQNGETQYFGPGTRLLVL.

This sequence joins TRBV20-1 and TRBJ1-5, with D tentatively TRBD1 (5 bases). The ends were cut back, 5 bases at V and 0 bases at J, with 14 bases in the middle. Germline V gene lookup returns CDR1 DFQATT and CDR2 SNEGSKA (reference sequence). CDR3 length: 15 amino acids. The CDR3 DNA reads as TGCAGTGCTTCACCCGGGGCACTTAGCAATCAGCCCCAGCATTTT. Amino acids: CSASPGALSNQPQHF.

J is TRBJ1-6 and V is TRBV5-5, with D possibly matching TRBD1 (5 bases). This CDR3 contains 15 residues. Germline V CDR1 and CDR2: SGHKS, YYEKEE (reference sequence). Deletions cut 0 bases from V and 6 bases from J, with 10 bases between. CDR3 loop: CASSLAGAANSPLHF. The CDR3 DNA sequence: TGTGCCAGCAGCTTGGCCGGGGCAGCTAATTCACCCCTCCACTTT.

CDR3 nucleotide sequence: TGCAGTGCTTTTTTTTATGGCTACACCTTC. Encoded protein: CSAFFYGYTF. V is TRBV20-1 and J is TRBJ1-2; no firm D call. The CDR3 has 10 amino acids. V was clipped by 5 bases and J by 5 bases, with 6 bases between them. In germline, CDR1 is DFQATT, CDR2 SNEGSKA (reference sequence).

This clonotype was seen a few times. The chain couples TRBV19 to TRBJ1-2; TRBD1 might be the D (5 bases). Germline lookup yields CDR1 LNHDA and CDR2 SQIVND (reference sequence). The CDR3 consists of 15 residues. Trimming shortened V by 5 bases and J by 3 bases, and 16 bases separated the two germline ends. CDR3 sequence reads: CASSGDLTGDYGYTF. CDR3 coding DNA: TGTGCCAGTAGTGGGGACCTCACGGGGGACTATGGCTACACCTTC.

V usage is TRBV19 and J usage is TRBJ2-1, with 8 bases fitting TRBD1. The CDR3 runs to 14 residues. Germline-derived CDR1 and CDR2 are LNHDA and SQIVND (reference sequence). Trimming took 3 bases from V and 4 from J; bases not matched to a gene: 2. The CDR3 region is CASSMRDRYNEQFF. In DNA, the CDR3 is TGTGCCAGTAGTATGCGGGACAGGTACAATGAGCAGTTCTTC.

This clonotype was seen only a few times. This chain joins TRBV11-3 and TRBJ2-5; the match to TRBD1 covers 9 bases. After removal of 4 bases from V and 5 bases from J, the junction contained 2 bases not matched to a gene. Germline lookup yields CDR1 SGHNT and CDR2 YENEEA. The CDR3 covers 13 residues. The CDR3 loop is CASSWDRAETQYF. The CDR3 bases are TGTGCCAGCAGCTGGGACAGGGCGGAGACCCAGTACTTC.

The chain uses TRBV30 and TRBJ1-1, with D possibly being TRBD1 (6 bases). Germline V gene sequence: CDR1 GTSNPN, CDR2 SVGIG (reference sequence). CDR3 length equals 14 residues. Trimming shortened V by 1 base and J by 0 bases, and 9 bases separated the two germline ends. The CDR3 bases are TGTGCCTGGAGTGCGGGGGGCTTGAACACTGAAGCTTTCTTT. Its protein is CAWSAGGLNTEAFF.

The chain carries TRBV19 and TRBJ2-1; TRBD2 matches at 10 bases. V lost 2 bases, J lost 8 bases, and 9 bases stayed unmatched. Germline V CDR1 and CDR2: LNHDA, SQIVND (reference sequence). There are 16 residues in the CDR3. In DNA, the CDR3 is TGTGCCAGTAGTATAAGGGTAGCGGGAGGTTTGGATGAGCAGTTCTTC. The encoded protein is CASSIRVAGGLDEQFF.

This clonotype came up a few times. V gene TRBV7-2 combines with J gene TRBJ2-1; 8 bases align to TRBD2. V trimming: 6 bases; J trimming: 7 bases; junction bases outside the gene matches: 11. The CDR3 is 15 amino acids. From germline, CDR1 is SGHTA and CDR2 FQGNSA. For the CDR3, the DNA is TGTGCCAGCAGATCCGGGACTAGGGGGGCGAATGAGCAGTTCTTC. The encoded protein is CASRSGTRGANEQFF.

V and J are TRBV11-3 and TRBJ2-6; D gene ambiguous. The CDR3 has 14 residues. V was pared by 6 bases and J by 0 bases, with 6 bases between. Germline V gene lookup returns CDR1 SGHNT and CDR2 YENEEA. CDR3 protein: CASSPTSGANVLTF. The CDR3, as DNA: TGTGCCAGCAGTCCTACCTCTGGGGCCAACGTCCTGACTTTC.

This clonotype was observed a handful of times. The chain is built from TRBV29-1 and TRBJ1-1, with no clear D. Germline V gene sequence: CDR1 SQVTM, CDR2 ANQGSEA. Trimming cost V 4 bases and J 1 base, with 10 bases left between them. CDR3 length: 13 residues. For the CDR3, the DNA is TGCAGCGTTGTCCGACGGGAGAACACTGAAGCTTTCTTT. As protein: CSVVRRENTEAFF. The variable domain in full, completed from reference TRBV29-1 and TRBJ1-1, reads SAVISQKPSRDICQRGTSLTIQCQVDSQVTMMFWYRQQPGQSLTLIATANQGSEATYESGFVIDKFPISRPNLTFSTLTVSNMSPEDSSIYLCSVVRRENTEAFFGQGTRLTVV.

In this sample, this clonotype turned up once. The chain links TRBV28 to TRBJ1-5; 7 bases line up with TRBD1. CDR1 and CDR2 (germline): MDHEN, SYDVKM. V was pared by 5 bases and J by 1 base, with 5 bases of the junction left unmatched. The CDR3 totals 15 residues. The CDR3 nucleotides read TGTGCCAGCAGTCGGGACAGAGAAAGCAATCAGCCCCAGCATTTT. The encoded protein is CASSRDRESNQPQHF. Together with reference TRBV28 and TRBJ1-5, the CDR3 gives the full variable domain: DVKVTQSSRYLVKRTGEKVFLECVQDMDHENMFWYRQDPGLGLRLIYFSYDVKMKEKGDIPEGYSVSREKKERFSLILESASTNQTSMYLCASSRDRESNQPQHFGDGTRLSIL.

The chain links TRBV20-1 to TRBJ2-7; 9 nucleotides line up with TRBD2. V trimming: 6 bases; J trimming: 3 bases; junction bases outside the gene matches: 9. Germline V gives CDR1 DFQATT, CDR2 SNEGSKA (reference sequence). The CDR3 has 14 residues. CDR3 protein: CSATPTSGLYEQYF. The CDR3 DNA follows: TGCAGTGCCACTCCGACTAGCGGCCTCTACGAGCAGTACTTC.

The sample holds a few counts of this clonotype. The V call is TRBV7-8, the J call TRBJ1-1, with a tentative D call TRBD1 (5 bases). V gave up 9 bases and J gave up 0 bases, with 20 bases separating them. Germline-derived CDR1 and CDR2 are SGHVS and FQNEAQ. The CDR3 is 16 amino acids. The CDR3 loop reads CASKTLGRNMNTEAFF. The CDR3 coding sequence is TGTGCCAGTAAAACCCTGGGACGGAACATGAACACTGAAGCTTTCTTT.

The table lists this clonotype with a few counts. This chain uses TRBV7-8 with TRBJ1-1, with D unresolved. V was trimmed by 3 bases and J by 3 bases, leaving 17 bases between them. There are 16 residues in the CDR3. Germline V gene lookup returns CDR1 SGHVS and CDR2 FQNEAQ. In nucleotides, the CDR3 is TGTGCCAGCAGCTTCACAACCAGGCGTACCTACACTGAAGCTTTCTTT. Translation gives CASSFTTRRTYTEAFF. The full variable domain, its missing parts supplied by reference TRBV7-8 and TRBJ1-1, is GAGVSQSPRYKVAKRGQDVALRCDPISGHVSLFWYQQALGQGPEFLTYFQNEAQLDKSGLPSDRFFAERPEGSVSTLKIQRTQQEDSAVYLCASSFTTRRTYTEAFFGQGTRLTVV.

CDR3 nucleotide sequence: TGCAGTGCTGTCGGGACAGGCGCAAAAACCTATAATTCACCCCTCCACTTT. Translated, it gives CSAVGTGAKTYNSPLHF. This rearrangement joins TRBV20-1 to TRBJ1-6; 8 positions agree with TRBD1. The CDR3 runs to 17 residues. The V gene end was trimmed by 5 bases and the J gene end by 2 bases; junction bases not matched to a gene: 11. Germline loops: CDR1 DFQATT, CDR2 SNEGSKA (reference sequence).

In this sample, this clonotype turned up a few times. The chain couples TRBV27 to TRBJ2-2, with D perhaps TRBD1 or TRBD2 (5 bases each). The V gene lost 8 bases and the J gene lost 6 bases, with 19 bases spanning the gap. The germline CDR1 and CDR2 sequences are MNHEY and SMNVEV (reference sequence). This CDR3 region has 15 residues. For the CDR3, the DNA is TGTGCCAGCGGGGCAACATCGGGGCTCCCCGGGGAGCTGTTTTTT. Protein product: CASGATSGLPGELFF.

In its sample, this clonotype was seen a few times. The rearrangement links TRBV6-1 to TRBJ1-2; D gene ambiguous. Germline loops: CDR1 MNHNS, CDR2 SASEGT. The ends were cut back, 2 bases at V and 7 bases at J, with 11 bases in the middle. The CDR3 extends over 13 amino acids. DNA of the CDR3: TGTGCCAGCAGTGAATATCTTGGGGTTGGCTACACCTTC. Translation: CASSEYLGVGYTF.

The chain has TRBV20-1 and TRBJ2-1; D is possibly TRBD2 (6 bases). With 0 bases removed from V and 4 bases from J, the gap between germline ends came to 10 bases. CDR3 length: 14 amino acids. Germline CDR1 DFQATT, CDR2 SNEGSKA (reference sequence). The CDR3 nucleotides read TGCAGTGCTAGAGATAGCGGTGCTTACAATGAGCAGTTCTTC. Translating it yields CSARDSGAYNEQFF.

The CDR3 here is CAIRGDPNSPLHF. CDR3 bases: TGTGCCATCAGGGGAGATCCGAATTCACCCCTCCACTTT. The rearrangement links TRBV10-3 to TRBJ1-6; D gene uncertain. The V gene's germline CDR1 is ENHRY and CDR2 SYGVKD. The CDR3 has 13 amino acids. V was pared by 6 bases and J by 7 bases, with 10 bases between.

The V gene is TRBV2, the J gene TRBJ1-5; 7 bases map to TRBD1. Per germline, CDR1 SNHLY and CDR2 FYNNEI. CDR3 length equals 13 residues. The V gene end was trimmed by 2 bases and the J gene end by 16 bases; junction bases not matched to a gene: 11. The chain's CDR3 is CASSERARQGSHF. The CDR3 DNA reads TGTGCCAGCAGTGAACGAGCCAGACAGGGAAGTCATTTT.

This clonotype appeared once. The chain couples TRBV28 to TRBJ2-1, with 7 bases that match TRBD2. V dropped 6 bases and J dropped 4; count of bases not matched to a gene: 12. From germline, CDR1 is MDHEN and CDR2 SYDVKM. CDR3 length: 16 residues. The chain's CDR3 is CASSPGASGVYNEQFF. The CDR3 region has the DNA TGTGCCAGCAGCCCCGGGGCCAGCGGGGTTTACAATGAGCAGTTCTTC.

This clonotype was seen a few times. CDR3 coding DNA: TGCAGTGCTAGGTCCTTCAACCCGCAAATATACGAGCAGTACTTC. This translates into CSARSFNPQIYEQYF. V is TRBV20-1 and J is TRBJ2-7; D not resolved. The CDR3 length is 15 residues. Germline CDR1 and CDR2: DFQATT and SNEGSKA (reference sequence). Deletions cut 3 bases from V and 4 bases from J, with 19 bases between.

In its sample, this clonotype was seen a few times. The chain combines TRBV20-1 with TRBJ2-3, with D tentatively TRBD2 (5 bases). CDR1 DFQATT and CDR2 SNEGSKA come from the germline V gene (reference sequence). Trimming stripped 2 bases from V and 1 base from J, with 13 bases between. The CDR3 contains 15 residues. This CDR3 reads CSARMGRGGTDTQYF. CDR3 DNA: TGCAGTGCTAGAATGGGTCGGGGAGGCACAGATACGCAGTATTTT.

This CDR3 is CASRNSQPGRVRGDYGYTF. The CDR3 DNA is TGTGCCAGCAGGAATTCACAACCGGGCCGAGTGAGGGGGGACTATGGCTACACCTTC. This chain links TRBV6-1 with TRBJ1-2; a possible D gene is TRBD1 (6 bases). The CDR3 covers 19 residues. The germline V gene encodes CDR1 MNHNS and CDR2 SASEGT. Deletions cut 6 bases from V and 3 bases from J, with 29 bases between.

V usage is TRBV19 and J usage is TRBJ2-2; TRBD1 agrees at 7 bases. Germline loops: CDR1 LNHDA, CDR2 SQIVND (reference sequence). The CDR3 sequence is 14 residues long. V shed 0 bases, J shed 6 bases, and the junction held 1 base outside the gene matches. The CDR3 DNA reads TGTGCCAGTAGTATAGAAACAGGGGCCGGGGAGCTGTTTTTT. It is translated as CASSIETGAGELFF.

The gene calls are TRBV20-1 and TRBJ1-2, with D perhaps TRBD1 (6 bases). V was trimmed by 6 bases and J by 1 base, leaving 21 bases between them. Looked up from germline, CDR1 is DFQATT and CDR2 is SNEGSKA (reference sequence). CDR3 length: 16 amino acids. CDR3 sequence: CSATYLGGALNYGYTF. The CDR3 bases are TGCAGTGCGACATACCTGGGGGGGGCCCTTAACTATGGCTACACCTTC.